This entry concerns a single TCR beta chain. The data derive from a study of blood T cell repertoires in COVID-19. About the research overall: Samples taken during acute and convalescent COVID-19 were collected in the United States, Italy and Spain. In each case, the material was cDNA or gDNA derived from T cells, B-cell-depleted T cells, or PBMCs.

Authors' processing steps: Amplification with reference gene primers provided the estimates of nucleated cell counts. Assay: immunoSEQ multiplex PCR; the TCRdb copy retains only in-frame clones and omits some. The V and J calls and the clone size are those of that table, but D and trimming were determined from the DNA. The profile shows 45,000 to 55,000 clones, 70% to 90% of them singletons. The source material was peripheral blood. The clonotype was recovered from a human donor in a cohort sampled during active COVID-19.

CDR3 nucleotide sequence: TGTGCCACTCAAGCCGGGTGGACTAGCGGGAGTGGGGCCCAAGAGACCCAGTACTTC. Translation gives CATQAGWTSGSGAQETQYF. The J gene is TRBJ2-5, the V gene TRBV15; TRBD2 agrees at 13 bases. Looked up from germline, CDR1 is LNHNV and CDR2 is YYDKDF (reference sequence). After removal of 9 bases from V and 1 base from J, the junction contained 17 bases not matched to a gene. CDR3 length equals 19 residues.